Listed here are 13 T cell receptor beta chains from one sample, sequenced in a study of blood T cell repertoires in COVID-19. The protocol was immunoSEQ multiplex PCR, while the TCRdb copy is restricted to in-frame clones and leaves out a portion. The sample contains about 150,000 clones, around 85% of which appear only once. Material for sequencing was peripheral blood. The receptors were sampled from a woman aged 55-70 years with acute or convalescent COVID-19.

This clone was detected a few times. The chain recombines TRBV5-5 with TRBJ2-7; 7 bases match TRBD2. Germline CDR1 SGHKS, CDR2 YYEKEE (reference sequence). V shed 2 bases and J 3 bases; nucleotides not matched to a gene: 2. The CDR3 has 13 residues. The CDR3 DNA sequence: TGTGCCAGCAGCTTAAGGGAGGGCTACGAGCAGTACTTC. It translates to CASSLREGYEQYF.

This clone was seen more than once but under ten times. V gene TRBV28 combines with J gene TRBJ1-4, with a tentative D call TRBD1 (5 bases). The CDR3 sequence is 14 residues long. CDR1 is MDHEN, CDR2 SYDVKM, per germline. Trimming removed 8 bases from V and 0 bases from J, with 10 bases in between. CDR3 protein: CASGDSPTNEKLFF. The CDR3 DNA is TGTGCCAGCGGGGACTCCCCAACTAATGAAAAACTGTTTTTT.

The chain employs TRBV19 and TRBJ1-6; 7 nucleotides match TRBD1. Germline trimming cut 6 bases from V and 7 bases from J; bases unmatched to any gene: 6. The CDR3 runs to 14 residues. Germline V gene sequence: CDR1 LNHDA, CDR2 SQIVND (reference sequence). The CDR3 loop is CASSPRDRNSPLHF. The DNA for the CDR3 is TGTGCCAGTAGCCCCCGGGACAGAAATTCACCCCTCCACTTT.

The chain couples TRBV28 to TRBJ2-3; 8 positions match TRBD2. J was trimmed by 6 bases and V by 7 bases; bases with no gene match: 6. This CDR3 has 13 residues. The germline gives CDR1 MDHEN, CDR2 SYDVKM. The CDR3 reads CASNGGGRDTQYF. Written as DNA, the CDR3 is TGTGCCAGCAACGGGGGGGGACGGGATACGCAGTATTTT. Using reference TRBV28 and TRBJ2-3 for the parts outside the CDR3, the full variable domain is DVKVTQSSRYLVKRTGEKVFLECVQDMDHENMFWYRQDPGLGLRLIYFSYDVKMKEKGDIPEGYSVSREKKERFSLILESASTNQTSMYLCASNGGGRDTQYFGPGTRLTVL.

The J gene is TRBJ2-2, the V gene TRBV9; 8 bases align to TRBD2. The CDR3 loop spans 16 amino acids. The J segment lost 1 base and the V segment lost 4 bases, leaving 6 bases of the junction unmatched. Germline CDR1 SGDLS, CDR2 YYNGEE. The CDR3 protein is CASSMSGGVNTGELFF. CDR3 nucleotide sequence: TGTGCCAGCAGCATGAGCGGGGGAGTGAACACCGGGGAGCTGTTTTTT.

This clone was recorded once. J is TRBJ2-3 and V is TRBV7-9, with D possibly being TRBD2 (5 bases). The CDR3 consists of 16 residues. V was cut by 1 base and J by 0 bases, with 11 bases left in between. Germline loops: CDR1 SEHNR, CDR2 FQNEAQ (reference sequence). The CDR3 loop reads CASSLVRVSSTDTQYF. As DNA, the CDR3 is TGTGCCAGCAGCTTAGTGAGGGTCTCTAGCACAGATACGCAGTATTTT.

The chain joins TRBV28 to TRBJ1-6, with D maybe TRBD1 (5 bases). The germline V and J ends were trimmed by 5 bases and 9 bases, with 17 bases remaining between them. This CDR3 is 15 amino acids long. In germline, CDR1 is MDHEN, CDR2 SYDVKM. This chain's CDR3 is CASSLDGTVISPLHF. CDR3 nucleotides: TGTGCCAGCAGTCTCGACGGGACTGTCATTTCACCCCTCCACTTT.

The chain has TRBV6-4 and TRBJ2-1; no definite D call. Trimming cost V 6 bases and J 3 bases, with 12 bases left between them. Germline V lookup: CDR1 MRHNA, CDR2 SNTAGT. CDR3 length: 14 amino acids. In nucleotides, the CDR3 is TGTGCCAGCAGAGCCGAGGCCGACTACAATGAGCAGTTCTTC. As protein: CASRAEADYNEQFF.

The chain joins TRBV7-9 to TRBJ2-3; D call uncertain. V shed 0 bases and J shed 2 bases, with 6 bases lying between them. The CDR3 has 14 amino acids. CDR1 SEHNR and CDR2 FQNEAQ come from the germline V gene (reference sequence). CDR3 bases: TGTGCCAGCAGCTTAGCCGTATACACAGATACGCAGTATTTT. It encodes CASSLAVYTDTQYF.

The V and J genes are TRBV6-5 and TRBJ1-5; tentatively, D is TRBD1 (5 bases). The V and J ends lost 2 bases and 7 bases respectively, with 15 bases between them. CDR3 length equals 15 residues. Per germline, CDR1 MNHEY and CDR2 SVGAGI. The CDR3 DNA follows: TGTGCCAGCAGTTACGGGCAGGGAACCCAACAGCCCCAGCATTTT. It codes for CASSYGQGTQQPQHF.

The V call is TRBV6-5, the J call TRBJ1-6; 9 bases map to TRBD1. V trimming: 7 bases; J trimming: 11 bases; junction bases outside the gene matches: 9. The CDR3 consists of 14 residues. CDR1 and CDR2 (germline): MNHEY, SVGAGI. CDR3 nucleotide sequence: TGTGCCAGCAACGGGGGACAGGGTTTGCCACCCCTCCACTTT. It yields the protein CASNGGQGLPPLHF.

On this clone itself: The same CDR3 arises from other DNA sequences in this sample as well. J is TRBJ2-1 and V is TRBV6-5, with 8 bases matching TRBD1. The length of the CDR3 is 15 residues. In germline, CDR1 is MNHEY, CDR2 SVGAGI. V was clipped by 6 bases and J by 5 bases; unmatched bases: 9. CDR3 nucleotides: TGTGCCAGCAGGGCTGGACAGGGATTAAACAATGAGCAGTTCTTC. Its protein product is CASRAGQGLNNEQFF.

The chain is built from TRBV3-1 (or the pseudogene TRBV3-2) and TRBJ1-3, with D perhaps matching TRBD1 (5 bases). The V end lost 4 bases, the J end lost 5 bases, and 21 bases lay between the germline ends. This CDR3 comprises 17 residues. CDR1 LGHDT and CDR2 YNNKEL come from the germline V gene (reference sequence). CDR3 loop: CASSRQNSRVGRNTIYF. CDR3 DNA sequence: TGTGCCAGCAGCCGACAAAACTCCAGGGTTGGTAGAAACACCATATATTTT.